This T cell receptor beta chain was found in a study of T cell responses to AZD1222 COVID-19 vaccine. General study results and limits: Donors skewed white British and female; clonal diversity was possibly underestimated.

Some clones are missing from TCRdb's copy, which holds only in-frame ones; the method was immunoSEQ multiplex PCR. The data show 110,000 or so clones, approximately 88% seen once. As concerns this clone: The antigen is not known.

In germline, CDR1 is WSHSY, CDR2 SAAADI. The CDR3 is 15 residues long. The V gene lost 6 bases and the J gene lost 5 bases, with 19 bases spanning the gap. The clonotype originates from an adult who received the AZD1222 COVID-19 vaccine. The rearrangement uses TRBV10-2 and TRBJ2-5; TRBD1 or TRBD2 may be the D gene (6 bases each). This sample comprised peripheral blood, obtained 28 days after the second AZD1222 dose. CDR3 DNA sequence: TGCGCCAGCAGGAGGCTGGGTGGGGGGCAGGAGACCCAGTACTTC. Translating gives CASRRLGGGQETQYF.